This T cell receptor beta chain was documented in a study of cytomegalovirus exposure and HLA in healthy donors. Study in general: The 90 to 150 validation repertoires and the 666 first-cohort repertoires shared a platform, a later analysis reported.

This CDR3 is built from 15 residues. V trimming: 8 bases; J trimming: 6 bases; junction bases outside the gene matches: 14. The germline CDR1 and CDR2 sequences are SGHRS and YFSETQ. Study-wide results and limits: Rarity held for most TCR sequences, but there were some public TCRs that occurred in many donors. The authors enumerated some 160 TCR beta chains as linked to cytomegalovirus.

Produced via immunoSEQ multiplex PCR; TCRdb's table is partial and in-frame only. The sample lists about 79,000 clones, roughly 93% occurring once. The donors were in the 120-subject validation cohort, distinct from the approximately 700-subject first cohort. About this clone itself: Its matching antigen is unknown.

The sequenced sample consisted of PBMCs. This TCR derives from a woman aged 25 to 39 in good health and CMV-seronegative. This chain uses TRBV5-1 with TRBJ1-5; 7 bases fit TRBD1. The CDR3 spells CASPGQRKFIQPQHF. The DNA for the CDR3 is TGCGCCAGTCCGGGACAGCGGAAATTTATTCAGCCCCAGCATTTT.